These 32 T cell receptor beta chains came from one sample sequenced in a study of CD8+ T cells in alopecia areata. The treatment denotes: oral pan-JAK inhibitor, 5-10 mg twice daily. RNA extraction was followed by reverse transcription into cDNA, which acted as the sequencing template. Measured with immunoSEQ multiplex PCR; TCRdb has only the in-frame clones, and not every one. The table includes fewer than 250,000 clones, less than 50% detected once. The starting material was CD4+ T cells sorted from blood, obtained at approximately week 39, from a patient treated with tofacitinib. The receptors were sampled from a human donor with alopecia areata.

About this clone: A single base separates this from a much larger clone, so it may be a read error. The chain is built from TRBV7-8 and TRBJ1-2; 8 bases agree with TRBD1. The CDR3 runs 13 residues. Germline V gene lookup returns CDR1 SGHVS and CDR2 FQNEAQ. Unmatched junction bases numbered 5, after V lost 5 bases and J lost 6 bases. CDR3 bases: TGTGCCAGCAGCGCCCGGACAGGGAATGGCTACACCTTC. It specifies CASSARTGNGYTF.

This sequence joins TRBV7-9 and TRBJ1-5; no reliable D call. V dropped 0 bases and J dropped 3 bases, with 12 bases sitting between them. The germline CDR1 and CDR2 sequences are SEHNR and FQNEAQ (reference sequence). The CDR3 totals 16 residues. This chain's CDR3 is CASSLATTTSNQPQHF. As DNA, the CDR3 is TGTGCCAGCAGCTTAGCGACGACGACCTCCAATCAGCCCCAGCATTTT.

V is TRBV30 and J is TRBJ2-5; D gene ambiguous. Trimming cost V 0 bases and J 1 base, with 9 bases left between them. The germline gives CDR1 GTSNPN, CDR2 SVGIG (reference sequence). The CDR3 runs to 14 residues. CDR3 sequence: CAWSVRHLQETQYF. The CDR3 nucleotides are TGTGCCTGGAGTGTCCGACATCTCCAAGAGACCCAGTACTTC.

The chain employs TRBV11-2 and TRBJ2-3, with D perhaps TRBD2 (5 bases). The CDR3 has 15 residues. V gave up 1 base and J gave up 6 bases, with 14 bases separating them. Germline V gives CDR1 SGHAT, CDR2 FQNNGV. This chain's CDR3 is CASSLAPLAVDTQYF. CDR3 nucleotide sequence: TGTGCCAGCAGCTTAGCCCCGCTAGCCGTGGATACGCAGTATTTT.

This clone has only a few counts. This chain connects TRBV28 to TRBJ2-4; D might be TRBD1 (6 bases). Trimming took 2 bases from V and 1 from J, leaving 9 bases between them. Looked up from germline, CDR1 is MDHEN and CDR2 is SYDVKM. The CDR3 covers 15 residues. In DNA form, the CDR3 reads TGTGCCAGCAGTTTAACAGGGATGGCCAAAAACATTCAGTACTTC. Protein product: CASSLTGMAKNIQYF.

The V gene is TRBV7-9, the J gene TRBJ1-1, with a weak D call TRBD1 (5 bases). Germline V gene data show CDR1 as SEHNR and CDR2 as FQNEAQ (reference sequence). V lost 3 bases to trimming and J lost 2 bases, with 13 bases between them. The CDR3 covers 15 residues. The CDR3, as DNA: TGTGCCAGCAGCTTTGGGGACCACCGAAACACTGAAGCTTTCTTT. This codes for CASSFGDHRNTEAFF.

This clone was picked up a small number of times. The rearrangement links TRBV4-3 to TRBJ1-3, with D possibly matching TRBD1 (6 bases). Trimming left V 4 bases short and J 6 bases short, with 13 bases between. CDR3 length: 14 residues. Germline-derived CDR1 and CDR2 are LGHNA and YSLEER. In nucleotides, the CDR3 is TGCGCCAGCAGCCCCAGGACAGTCGTAAACACCATATATTTT. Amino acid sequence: CASSPRTVVNTIYF.

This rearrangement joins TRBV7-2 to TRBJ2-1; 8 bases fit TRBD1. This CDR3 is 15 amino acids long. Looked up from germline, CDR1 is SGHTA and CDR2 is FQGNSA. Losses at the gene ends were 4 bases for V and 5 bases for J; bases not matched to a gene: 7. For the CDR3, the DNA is TGTGCCAGCAGCTCTCGACAGGGGCAAGACAATGAGCAGTTCTTC. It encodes CASSSRQGQDNEQFF.

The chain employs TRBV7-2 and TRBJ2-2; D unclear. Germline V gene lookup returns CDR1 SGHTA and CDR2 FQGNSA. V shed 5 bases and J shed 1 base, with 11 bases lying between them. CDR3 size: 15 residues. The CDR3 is CASSPNLGNTGELFF. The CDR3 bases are TGTGCCAGCAGCCCTAACCTGGGGAACACCGGGGAGCTGTTTTTT. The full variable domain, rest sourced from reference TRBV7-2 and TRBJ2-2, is GAGVSQSPSNKVTEKGKDVELRCDPISGHTALYWYRQSLGQGLEFLIYFQGNSAPDKSGLPSDRFSAERTGGSVSTLTIQRTQQEDSAVYLCASSPNLGNTGELFFGEGSRLTVL.

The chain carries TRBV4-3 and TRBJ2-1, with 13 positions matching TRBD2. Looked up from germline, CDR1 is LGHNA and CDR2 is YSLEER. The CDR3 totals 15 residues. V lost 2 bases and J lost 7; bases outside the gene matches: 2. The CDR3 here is CASSQPTSGRNEQFF. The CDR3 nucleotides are TGCGCCAGCAGCCAACCGACTAGCGGGAGGAATGAGCAGTTCTTC.

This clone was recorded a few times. In DNA form, the CDR3 reads TGTGCCAGCAGTGATGGAAACAATCAGCCCCAGCATTTT. Translated, it gives CASSDGNNQPQHF. J is TRBJ1-5 and V is TRBV25-1; D not certain. CDR1 and CDR2 (germline): MGHDK, SYGVNS. V was clipped by 3 bases and J by 3 bases, with 6 bases between them. The CDR3 is made up of 13 amino acids. The full variable domain, in which reference TRBV25-1 and TRBJ1-5 provide the parts outside the CDR3, is EADIYQTPRYLVIGTGKKITLECSQTMGHDKMYWYQQDPGMELHLIHYSYGVNSTEKGDLSSESTVSRIRTEHFPLTLESARPSHTSQYLCASSDGNNQPQHFGDGTRLSIL.

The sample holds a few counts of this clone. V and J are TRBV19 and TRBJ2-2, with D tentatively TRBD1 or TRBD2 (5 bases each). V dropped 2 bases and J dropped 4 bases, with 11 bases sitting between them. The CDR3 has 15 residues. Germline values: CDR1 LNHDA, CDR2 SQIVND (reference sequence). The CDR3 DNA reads TGTGCCAGTAGTATATCCGGGACCCTCACCGGGGAGCTGTTTTTT. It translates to CASSISGTLTGELFF.

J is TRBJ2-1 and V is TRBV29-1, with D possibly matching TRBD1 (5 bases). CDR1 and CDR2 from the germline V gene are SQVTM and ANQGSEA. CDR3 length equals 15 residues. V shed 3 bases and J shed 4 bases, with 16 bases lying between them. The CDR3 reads CSVDGRAGLYNEQFF. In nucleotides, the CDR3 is TGCAGCGTTGATGGTCGCGCAGGGCTATACAATGAGCAGTTCTTC.

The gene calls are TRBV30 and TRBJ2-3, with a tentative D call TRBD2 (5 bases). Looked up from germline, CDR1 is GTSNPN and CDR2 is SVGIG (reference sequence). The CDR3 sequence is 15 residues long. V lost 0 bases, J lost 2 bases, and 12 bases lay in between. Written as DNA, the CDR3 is TGTGCCTGGAGTGTAGGGAGAGAACCCACAGATACGCAGTATTTT. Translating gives CAWSVGREPTDTQYF. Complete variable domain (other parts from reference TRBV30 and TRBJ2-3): SQTIHQWPATLVQPVGSPLSLECTVEGTSNPNLYWYRQAAGRGLQLLFYSVGIGQISSEVPQNLSASRPQDRQFILSSKKLLLSDSGFYLCAWSVGREPTDTQYFGPGTRLTVL.

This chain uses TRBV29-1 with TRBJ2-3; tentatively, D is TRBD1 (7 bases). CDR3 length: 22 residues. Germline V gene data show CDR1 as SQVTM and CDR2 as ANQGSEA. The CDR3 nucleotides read TGCATCAGCGTTATGACAGGGCCAACCTACCGGGACTCATCAGCATGGACAGATACGCAGTATTTT. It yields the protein CISVMTGPTYRDSSAWTDTQYF.

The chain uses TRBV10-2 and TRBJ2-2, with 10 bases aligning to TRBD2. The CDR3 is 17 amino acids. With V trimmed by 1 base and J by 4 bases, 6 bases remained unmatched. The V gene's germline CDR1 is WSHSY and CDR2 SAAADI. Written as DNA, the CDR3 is TGCGCCAGCAGTGAGTTTCTAGCGGGAGTAGGCACCGGGGAGCTGTTTTTT. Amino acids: CASSEFLAGVGTGELFF.

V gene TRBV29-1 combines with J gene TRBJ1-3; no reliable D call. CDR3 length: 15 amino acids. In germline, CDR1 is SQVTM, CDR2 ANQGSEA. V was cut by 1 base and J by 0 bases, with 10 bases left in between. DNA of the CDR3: TGCAGCGTTGAAGGACACGCGTCCTCTGGAAACACCATATATTTT. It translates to CSVEGHASSGNTIYF.

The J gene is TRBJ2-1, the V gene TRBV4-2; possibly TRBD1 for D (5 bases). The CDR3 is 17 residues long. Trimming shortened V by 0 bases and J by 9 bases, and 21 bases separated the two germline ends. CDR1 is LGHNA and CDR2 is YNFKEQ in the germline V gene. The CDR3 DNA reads TGTGCCAGCAGCCAAGAATTAGGGGTTTCATCTCGGCGTGAGCAGTTCTTC. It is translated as CASSQELGVSSRREQFF.

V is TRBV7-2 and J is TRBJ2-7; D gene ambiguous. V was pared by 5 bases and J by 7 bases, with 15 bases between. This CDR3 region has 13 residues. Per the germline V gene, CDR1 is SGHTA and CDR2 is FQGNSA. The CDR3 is CASSPGGVGEQYF. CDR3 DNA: TGTGCCAGCAGCCCCGGTGGAGTCGGGGAGCAGTACTTC.

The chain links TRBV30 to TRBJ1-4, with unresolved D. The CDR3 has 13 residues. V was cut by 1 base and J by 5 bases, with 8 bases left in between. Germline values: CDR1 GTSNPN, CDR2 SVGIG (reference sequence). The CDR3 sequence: CAWSGRPNEKLFF. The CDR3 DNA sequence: TGTGCCTGGAGTGGGCGGCCGAATGAAAAACTGTTTTTT.

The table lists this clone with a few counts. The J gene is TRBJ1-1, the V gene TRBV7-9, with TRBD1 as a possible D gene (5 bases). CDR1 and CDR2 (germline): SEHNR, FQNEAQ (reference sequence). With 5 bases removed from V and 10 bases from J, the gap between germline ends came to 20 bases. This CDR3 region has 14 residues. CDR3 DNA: TGTGCCAGCAGCCCCGGAGGGAGCGGGGGTCCAGCTTTCTTT. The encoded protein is CASSPGGSGGPAFF.

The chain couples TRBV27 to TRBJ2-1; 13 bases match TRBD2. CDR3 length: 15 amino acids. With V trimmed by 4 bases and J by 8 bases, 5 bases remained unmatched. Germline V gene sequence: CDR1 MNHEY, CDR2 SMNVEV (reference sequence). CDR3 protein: CASSSLGLAGHEQFF. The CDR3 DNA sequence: TGTGCCAGCAGTTCATTGGGACTAGCGGGACATGAGCAGTTCTTC.

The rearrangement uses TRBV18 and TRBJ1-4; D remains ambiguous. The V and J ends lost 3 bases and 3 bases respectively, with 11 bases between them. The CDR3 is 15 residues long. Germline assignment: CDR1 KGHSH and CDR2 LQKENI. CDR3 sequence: CASSPARAANEKLFF. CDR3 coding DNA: TGTGCCAGCTCACCGGCTCGCGCTGCTAATGAAAAACTGTTTTTT.

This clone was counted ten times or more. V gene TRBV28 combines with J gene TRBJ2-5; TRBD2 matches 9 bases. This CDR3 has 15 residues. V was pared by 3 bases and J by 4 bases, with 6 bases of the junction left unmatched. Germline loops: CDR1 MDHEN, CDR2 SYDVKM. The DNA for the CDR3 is TGTGCCAGCAGTTTTGGCGGGAGGGGGGGAGAGACCCAGTACTTC. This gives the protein CASSFGGRGGETQYF.

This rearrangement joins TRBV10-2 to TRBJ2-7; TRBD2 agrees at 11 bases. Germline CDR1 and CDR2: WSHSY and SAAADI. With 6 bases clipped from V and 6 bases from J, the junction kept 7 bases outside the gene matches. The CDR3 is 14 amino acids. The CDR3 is CASRSLAGAIEQYF. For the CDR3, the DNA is TGCGCCAGCAGATCACTAGCGGGAGCCATCGAGCAGTACTTC.

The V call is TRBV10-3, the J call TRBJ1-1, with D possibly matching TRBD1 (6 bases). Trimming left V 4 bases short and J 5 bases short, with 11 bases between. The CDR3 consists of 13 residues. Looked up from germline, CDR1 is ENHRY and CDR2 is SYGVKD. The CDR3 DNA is TGTGCCATCAGTGGGGGGCGTGAGACTGAAGCTTTCTTT. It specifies CAISGGRETEAFF.

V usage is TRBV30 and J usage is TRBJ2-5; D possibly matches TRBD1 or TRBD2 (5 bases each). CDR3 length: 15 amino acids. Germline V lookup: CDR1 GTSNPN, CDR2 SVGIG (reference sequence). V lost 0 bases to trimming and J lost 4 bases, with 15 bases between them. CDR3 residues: CAWSVLQGPVETQYF. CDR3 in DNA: TGTGCCTGGAGTGTACTTCAGGGACCGGTAGAGACCCAGTACTTC.

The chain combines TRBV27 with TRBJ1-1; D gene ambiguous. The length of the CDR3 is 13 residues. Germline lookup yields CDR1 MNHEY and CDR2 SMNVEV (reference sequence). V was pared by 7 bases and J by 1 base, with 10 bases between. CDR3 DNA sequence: TGTGCCAGCAAGTTGCGAGCGAACACTGAAGCTTTCTTT. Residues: CASKLRANTEAFF.

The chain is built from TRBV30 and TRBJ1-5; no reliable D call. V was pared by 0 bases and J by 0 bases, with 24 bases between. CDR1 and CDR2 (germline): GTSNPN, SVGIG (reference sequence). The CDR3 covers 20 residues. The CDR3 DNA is TGTGCCTGGAGTGTACTACGGTCCCGAGATAGACCTTATAGCAATCAGCCCCAGCATTTT. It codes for CAWSVLRSRDRPYSNQPQHF. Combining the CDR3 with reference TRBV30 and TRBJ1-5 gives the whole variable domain SQTIHQWPATLVQPVGSPLSLECTVEGTSNPNLYWYRQAAGRGLQLLFYSVGIGQISSEVPQNLSASRPQDRQFILSSKKLLLSDSGFYLCAWSVLRSRDRPYSNQPQHFGDGTRLSIL.

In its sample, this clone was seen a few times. CDR3: CASTGTGDSYEQYF. CDR3 in DNA: TGTGCCAGCACCGGGACAGGCGATTCCTACGAGCAGTACTTC. The chain links TRBV2 to TRBJ2-7; TRBD1 matches 8 bases. Germline trimming cut 7 bases from V and 1 base from J; bases unmatched to any gene: 6. CDR1 is SNHLY, CDR2 FYNNEI, per germline. The CDR3 spans 14 residues.

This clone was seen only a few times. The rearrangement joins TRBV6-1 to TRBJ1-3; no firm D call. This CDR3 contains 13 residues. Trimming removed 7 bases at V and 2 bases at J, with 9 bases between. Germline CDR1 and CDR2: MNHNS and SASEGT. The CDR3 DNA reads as TGTGCCAGCAACATCTCCCCTGGAAACACCATATATTTT. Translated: CASNISPGNTIYF.

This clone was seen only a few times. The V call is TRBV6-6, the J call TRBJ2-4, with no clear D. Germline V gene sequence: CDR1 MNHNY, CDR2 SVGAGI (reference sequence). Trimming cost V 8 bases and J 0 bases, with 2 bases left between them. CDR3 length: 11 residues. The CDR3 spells CASLAKNIQYF. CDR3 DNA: TGTGCCAGCTTAGCCAAAAACATTCAGTACTTC.